One sample yielded the 27 T cell receptor beta chains listed below, sequenced in a study of T-cell memory formation after mild COVID-19. TCRdb redid the calling of the 5' RACE reads with MiXCR, one entry per CDR3 protein. The table includes about 100,000 distinct CDR3 sequences, around 10% detected once. The specimen was PBMCs or a T cell subset sorted from them (not recorded which). The receptor set was obtained from a man aged 18 to 29 who had mild COVID-19 (a few samples of this study predate the infection). Cell type and time point are not known.

V is TRBV6-6 and J is TRBJ1-5; 9 bases map to TRBD1. The V gene end was trimmed by 1 base and the J gene end by 1 base; junction bases not matched to a gene: 2. CDR3 length: 16 amino acids. CDR1 MNHNY and CDR2 SVGAGI come from the germline V gene (reference sequence). CDR3 coding DNA: TGTGCCAGCAGTTACTTCGGGACAGGGAGCAATCAGCCCCAGCATTTT. Translated, it gives CASSYFGTGSNQPQHF.

In this sample, this clonotype turned up a few times. The J gene is TRBJ2-7, the V gene TRBV6-2 or TRBV6-3; maybe TRBD2 (6 bases). The CDR3 is made up of 13 amino acids. Trimming left V 6 bases short and J 3 bases short, with 12 bases between. Germline V gene sequence: CDR1 MNHEY, CDR2 SVGEGT. CDR3 bases: TGTGCCAGCAGCCGTCCCGGGGGCTACGAGCAGTACGTC. Its protein product is CASSRPGGYEQYV.

The chain links TRBV15 to TRBJ1-5; TRBD1 matches at 11 bases. V dropped 3 bases and J dropped 0; count of bases not matched to a gene: 7. The CDR3 runs to 18 residues. CDR1 and CDR2 (germline): LNHNV, YYDKDF (reference sequence). CDR3 DNA sequence: TGTGCCACCAGCAGGGACGGACAGGGGGCGTATAGCAATCAGCCCCAGCATTTT. Amino acid sequence: CATSRDGQGAYSNQPQHF.

The chain couples TRBV18 to TRBJ2-7; D is possibly TRBD1 (5 bases). Trimming removed 2 bases at V and 1 base at J, with 9 bases between. The length of the CDR3 is 14 residues. Germline V lookup: CDR1 KGHSH, CDR2 LQKENI. The CDR3 DNA is TGTGCCAGCTCACCATTCAGGGATTCCTACGAGCAGTACTTC. Translated: CASSPFRDSYEQYF.

The chain recombines TRBV7-3 with TRBJ2-1; D gene unclear. The CDR3 loop spans 15 amino acids. V shed 2 bases and J shed 1 base, with 9 bases lying between them. The germline V gene encodes CDR1 SGHTA and CDR2 FQGTGA. The CDR3 loop is CASSLAVGSYNEQFF. The CDR3 coding sequence is TGTGCCAGCAGCTTAGCGGTGGGGTCCTACAATGAGCAGTTCTTC.

The chain joins TRBV6-5 to TRBJ1-1; 11 nucleotides line up with TRBD1. Germline-derived CDR1 and CDR2 are MNHEY and SVGAGI. V gave up 6 bases and J gave up 5 bases; unmatched junction bases: 5. The CDR3 loop spans 14 amino acids. The CDR3 protein is CASRAGTGGTEAFF. The CDR3 nucleotides read TGTGCCAGCAGAGCCGGGACAGGGGGGACTGAAGCTTTCTTT.

This clonotype was seen many times. The V gene is TRBV19, the J gene TRBJ1-2, with D possibly matching TRBD1 (6 bases). Trimming cost V 6 bases and J 7 bases, with 15 bases left between them. The CDR3 totals 13 residues. Looked up from germline, CDR1 is LNHDA and CDR2 is SQIVND (reference sequence). CDR3 loop: CASSRDKPSGYTF. CDR3 nucleotide sequence: TGTGCCAGTAGCCGGGACAAACCATCTGGCTACACCTTC.

This clonotype was seen more than once but under ten times. The chain couples TRBV14 to TRBJ1-1; D ambiguous. Trimming took off 4 bases at V and 4 bases at J, with 10 bases between the two ends. Germline V lookup: CDR1 SGHDN, CDR2 FVKESK. CDR3 length: 13 residues. CDR3: CASSPPGRTEAFF. The DNA of the CDR3 is TGTGCCAGCAGCCCCCCCGGTCGCACTGAAGCTTTCTTT.

The rearrangement joins TRBV3-1 to TRBJ1-6; 7 nucleotides line up with TRBD1. V was pared by 4 bases and J by 7 bases, with 10 bases of the junction left unmatched. Germline-derived CDR1 and CDR2 are LGHDT and YNNKEL (reference sequence). The CDR3 sequence is 16 residues long. This CDR3 is CASSRQDRARNSPLHF. CDR3 DNA sequence: TGTGCCAGCAGCCGCCAAGACAGGGCAAGGAATTCACCCCTCCACTTT.

There are a few counts of this clonotype. The chain recombines TRBV4-2 with TRBJ1-1; D is unclear. V was pared by 2 bases and J by 1 base, with 8 bases between. CDR1 is LGHNA, CDR2 YNFKEQ, per germline. The CDR3 sequence is 14 residues long. The CDR3 loop reads CASSQSETNTEAFF. CDR3 sequence (DNA): TGTGCCAGCAGCCAAAGTGAGACGAACACTGAAGCTTTCTTT.

The table lists this clonotype with many counts. The V gene is TRBV3-1, the J gene TRBJ2-1; 11 bases match TRBD2. Losses at the gene ends were 2 bases for V and 7 bases for J; bases not matched to a gene: 7. The germline gives CDR1 LGHDT, CDR2 YNNKEL (reference sequence). This CDR3 has 16 amino acids. The CDR3 bases are TGTGCCAGCAGCCAATTAGCGGGGGGGCGTAGGAATGAGCAGTTCTTC. Translation: CASSQLAGGRRNEQFF.

This clonotype has at least ten counts. The chain combines TRBV5-1 with TRBJ2-4; 8 nucleotides align to TRBD1. The CDR3 covers 16 residues. From germline, CDR1 is SGHRS and CDR2 YFSETQ. V gave up 0 bases and J gave up 7 bases; unmatched junction bases: 9. The CDR3 is CASSLGRGLELNIQYF. CDR3 DNA sequence: TGCGCCAGCAGCTTGGGCAGGGGGCTGGAGTTGAACATTCAGTACTTC.

There are a few counts of this clonotype. The rearrangement links TRBV7-2 to TRBJ2-7, with 9 bases fitting TRBD1. This CDR3 comprises 14 residues. CDR1 and CDR2 from the germline V gene are SGHTA and FQGNSA. The V segment lost 5 bases and the J segment 3 bases; nucleotides outside the gene matches: 5. The CDR3 is CASSTGTGSYEQYF. In DNA, the CDR3 is TGTGCCAGCAGCACCGGGACAGGGAGCTACGAGCAGTACTTC.

The rearrangement links TRBV9 to TRBJ2-3; D possibly matches TRBD1 or TRBD2 (5 bases each). The CDR3 has 16 residues. The V gene lost 0 bases and the J gene lost 2 bases, with 13 bases spanning the gap. Looked up from germline, CDR1 is SGDLS and CDR2 is YYNGEE. The CDR3 DNA is TGTGCCAGCAGCGTAGTAGAGGGGCTCCACACAGATACGCAGTATTTT. This gives the protein CASSVVEGLHTDTQYF.

The V call is TRBV11-2, the J call TRBJ2-7; 8 bases are shared with TRBD2. The germline V gene has CDR1 SGHAT and CDR2 FQNNGV. V shed 5 bases and J 5 bases; nucleotides not matched to a gene: 11. CDR3 length: 15 residues. The CDR3: CASSLRAGGRDEQYF. The DNA of the CDR3 is TGTGCCAGCAGCCTTCGGGCGGGGGGCAGGGACGAGCAGTACTTC. Looking up the rest from reference TRBV11-2 and TRBJ2-7 gives the full variable domain: EAGVAQSPRYKIIEKRQSVAFWCNPISGHATLYWYQQILGQGPKLLIQFQNNGVVDDSQLPKDRFSAERLKGVDSTLKIQPAKLEDSAVYLCASSLRAGGRDEQYFGPGTRLTVT.

This clonotype showed up just a few times. J is TRBJ2-5 and V is TRBV4-1; TRBD1 agrees at 8 bases. V lost 4 bases to trimming and J lost 2 bases; unmatched junction nucleotides: 6. CDR1 is MGHRA, CDR2 YSYEKL, per germline. CDR3 length: 15 amino acids. CDR3 amino acids: CASSPRGLGQETQYF. The CDR3 nucleotides are TGCGCCAGCAGCCCCAGGGGGCTGGGGCAAGAGACCCAGTACTTC.

The sample holds a few counts of this clonotype. CDR3 residues: CATGGLNTDTQYF. CDR3 DNA: TGTGCCACTGGAGGCTTGAACACAGATACGCAGTATTTT. J is TRBJ2-3 and V is TRBV15; D may be TRBD2 (5 bases). The CDR3 has 13 amino acids. CDR1 is LNHNV, CDR2 YYDKDF, per germline (reference sequence). V shed 9 bases and J shed 2 bases, with 12 bases lying between them.

This clonotype was observed many times. This chain joins TRBV4-1 and TRBJ2-3, with D unresolved. The V and J ends lost 0 bases and 3 bases respectively, with 19 bases between them. Germline V gives CDR1 MGHRA, CDR2 YSYEKL. This CDR3 comprises 18 residues. The CDR3 sequence is CASSQDSDYGGETDTQYF. DNA of the CDR3: TGCGCCAGCAGCCAAGATTCGGATTACGGCGGAGAGACAGATACGCAGTATTTT.

V is TRBV6-2 or TRBV6-3 and J is TRBJ2-1; D perhaps matches TRBD2 (6 bases). This CDR3 has 15 residues. CDR1 is MNHEY and CDR2 is SVGEGT in the germline V gene. The V gene lost 6 bases and the J gene lost 2 bases, with 14 bases spanning the gap. The CDR3 DNA is TGTGCCAGCAGCCTCGGGACTCCGGCCTACAATGAGCAGTTCTTC. This sequence encodes CASSLGTPAYNEQFF.

This clonotype appeared many times. The rearrangement joins TRBV5-1 to TRBJ2-3, with unresolved D. V was trimmed by 3 bases and J by 4 bases, leaving 6 bases between them. CDR1 is SGHRS, CDR2 YFSETQ, per germline. The CDR3 is 12 residues long. In DNA, the CDR3 is TGCGCCAGCAGCTATAACGCAGATACGCAGTATTTT. Protein sequence: CASSYNADTQYF. The complete variable domain, with remaining parts taken from reference TRBV5-1 and TRBJ2-3, reads KAGVTQTPRYLIKTRGQQVTLSCSPISGHRSVSWYQQTPGQGLQFLFEYFSETQRNKGNFPGRFSGRQFSNSRSEMNVSTLELGDSALYLCASSYNADTQYFGPGTRLTVL.

This chain links TRBV2 with TRBJ2-7, with D unresolved. This CDR3 spans 13 amino acids. Germline V gives CDR1 SNHLY, CDR2 FYNNEI. V gave up 6 bases and J gave up 7 bases, with 16 bases separating them. The CDR3 nucleotides read TGTGCCAGCAGCGCTACTCTGGGTAGTGAGCAGTACGTC. This codes for CASSATLGSEQYV.

The table lists this clonotype with a few counts. The chain has TRBV9 and TRBJ2-5; D perhaps matches TRBD2 (5 bases). This CDR3 is 14 amino acids long. CDR1 and CDR2 from the germline V gene are SGDLS and YYNGEE. Trimming took off 2 bases at V and 2 bases at J, with 10 bases between the two ends. CDR3 protein: CASSVWGEQETQYF. The CDR3 bases are TGTGCCAGCAGCGTCTGGGGAGAACAAGAGACCCAGTACTTC.

This clonotype was picked up a small number of times. The chain carries TRBV27 and TRBJ1-5; D remains ambiguous. Trimming pared 6 bases from V and 0 bases from J, leaving 12 bases between. This CDR3 spans 15 amino acids. Germline V gene lookup returns CDR1 MNHEY and CDR2 SMNVEV (reference sequence). The CDR3 DNA follows: TGTGCCAGCAGACCCGGGATTTATAGCAATCAGCCCCAGCATTTT. This codes for CASRPGIYSNQPQHF.

Concerning this clonotype itself: This CDR3 fails to terminate in the conserved phenylalanine or tryptophan, so it likely reflects a read error. The DNA is left out, because the CDR3 cannot be placed on it with certainty; the CDR3 is given as TCRdb lists it. The CDR3: CASSLGAGVRFL. The chain joins TRBV13 to TRBJ2-1. Termini included, the CDR3 measures 12 amino acids. Germline loops: CDR1 PRHDT, CDR2 FYEKMQ (reference sequence).

V usage is TRBV28 and J usage is TRBJ2-7, with 7 bases aligning to TRBD2. Germline CDR1 MDHEN, CDR2 SYDVKM. The trim removed 6 bases at V and 3 bases at J, leaving 8 bases unmatched. The CDR3 contains 14 residues. The CDR3 DNA follows: TGTGCCAGCAGACGGCGCGGGGGTGACTACGAGCAGTACTTC. Protein product: CASRRRGGDYEQYF.

This clonotype was recorded a few times. The chain employs TRBV7-3 and TRBJ1-5; D ambiguous. Germline CDR1 is SGHTA and CDR2 is FQGTGA. Trimming shortened V by 2 bases and J by 5 bases, and 10 bases separated the two germline ends. This CDR3 comprises 14 residues. The CDR3 coding sequence is TGTGCCAGCAGCTTACAGGACGGCCATCAGCCCCAGCATTTT. This encodes CASSLQDGHQPQHF.

This clonotype was counted only a few times. CDR3 sequence (DNA): TGTGCCAGCAGTTTATGGGGGACTAGCGGCAATGAGCAGTTCTTC. Its protein product is CASSLWGTSGNEQFF. The chain links TRBV27 to TRBJ2-1; 11 positions agree with TRBD2. This CDR3 is 15 amino acids long. The V gene end was trimmed by 1 base and the J gene end by 6 bases; junction bases not matched to a gene: 2. Germline V gives CDR1 MNHEY, CDR2 SMNVEV (reference sequence).